This T cell receptor (beta chain) derives from a study of T cell changes during pregnancy in multiple sclerosis (dated by TCRdb to 2018 to 2020). For context, the study as a whole: In women with multiple sclerosis, the researchers looked at how the T cell repertoire shifted as pregnancy progressed.

About this clone: Its antigen remains unidentified. No qualities accompany the bases; no much larger clone lies one base away.

The trim is 5 bases for V and 4 bases for J, with a gap of 9 bases between the germline ends. The germline V gene yields MDHEN for CDR1 and SYDVKM for CDR2. There are 14 amino acids in the CDR3, from cysteine to phenylalanine inclusive. This entry keeps only the CDR3 DNA: 42 bases, framed from base 1. Library creation used the immunoSEQ multiplex PCR assay. TCRdb stores this immuneACCESS table with in-frame sequences only. Part of the clones is absent; in the studies checked, under half of the shortfall reflects unresolved V genes, and no reason is known for the rest. The table for this sample lists over 35,000 clones; 91% of them were counted only once. The biggest ten clones account for around 0.47% of the sample.

This specimen was CD4+ T cells from peripheral blood mononuclear cells, taken in the second trimester of pregnancy. Here the chain combines TRBV28 and TRBJ2-6; a tentative D match to TRBD2 spans 6 bases. This TCR came from a female donor in good health, enrolled as a control in a pregnancy study. For the CDR3, the sequence is CASSPSGGANVLTF. The sequenced DNA: TGTGCCAGCAGTCCCAGCGGGGGGGCCAACGTCCTGACTTTC.